The rows below give T cell receptor beta chains drawn from one sample of a study of cytomegalovirus exposure and HLA in healthy donors. Sequencing was performed with immunoSEQ multiplex PCR; in TCRdb, only in-frame clones are kept and a portion is missing. The data contain around 120,000 clones, about 86% of them seen just once; the ten biggest clones take up about 0.63%. Sequencing used PBMCs. These receptors were taken from a man between 18 and 35 years old in good health and CMV-seronegative. Each CDR3 is given with its conserved first and last residue. The D gene is left open where the match is weak. Clone size is stated in some rows and not others, as once, few, many or a class when expanded.

>NA|TRBJ2-2|TRBV7-2|NA
CASSLAVAYTGELFF
TGTGCCAGCAGCTTAGCGGTGGCCTACACCGGGGAGCTGTTTTTT
>NA|TRBJ1-2|TRBV5-6|TRBD1
CASSLPGGGSYGYTF
TGTGCCAGCAGCTTGCCAGGGGGCGGGAGCTATGGCTACACCTTC
>NA|TRBJ2-2|TRBV4-3|NA
CASSSPGENTGELFF
TGCGCCAGCAGCTCACCCGGGGAGAACACCGGGGAGCTGTTTTTT
>few|TRBJ2-7|TRBV14|NA
CASSQAGGGAGEQYF
TGTGCCAGCAGCCAAGCGGGCGGCGGGGCAGGGGAGCAGTACTTC
>few|TRBJ1-3|TRBV6-5|NA
CASSYLRAGNTIYF
TGTGCCAGCAGTTACCTCCGGGCTGGAAACACCATATATTTT
>NA|TRBJ1-2|TRBV29-1|TRBD1
CSVEDPQGARVVYGYTF
TGCAGCGTTGAAGATCCACAGGGGGCGCGGGTGGTATATGGCTACACCTTC
>NA|TRBJ1-2|TRBV2|NA
CASTPTGRNYGYTF
TGTGCCAGCACTCCGACAGGCCGTAACTATGGCTACACCTTC
>NA|TRBJ1-6|TRBV5-6|NA
CASSAGYRELRSPLHF
TGTGCCAGCAGCGCAGGTTACAGGGAATTGAGGTCACCCCTCCACTTT
>NA|TRBJ2-7|TRBV7-2|TRBD2
CASSLGAGDYEQYF
TGTGCCAGCAGCTTGGGAGCGGGGGACTACGAGCAGTACTTC
>NA|TRBJ2-7|TRBV27|NA
CASIIQGSLGSYEQYF
TGTGCCAGCATAATACAAGGGAGTTTAGGATCCTACGAGCAGTACTTC